A single sample is the source of the 22 T cell receptor beta chains below, sequenced in a study of cytomegalovirus exposure and HLA in healthy donors. The study ran its PCR with 60 Vbeta and 13 Jbeta primers. Clones were read by immunoSEQ multiplex PCR, and TCRdb kept only the in-frame ones, dropping some. The table includes around 130,000 clones, 6.5% to 9.5% detected once. Sample: PBMCs. These receptor sequences come from a woman aged 40 to 49 in good health and CMV-seropositive.

The sample holds a few counts of this clone. This chain joins TRBV14 and TRBJ1-2; D not resolved. CDR3 length equals 14 residues. Germline V gene sequence: CDR1 SGHDN, CDR2 FVKESK. V gave up 5 bases and J gave up 2 bases, with 12 bases separating them. In DNA, the CDR3 is TGTGCCAGCAGCTCCCGGGGTAGGAACTATGGCTACACCTTC. It encodes CASSSRGRNYGYTF.

The V gene is TRBV7-9, the J gene TRBJ2-1; TRBD2 matches at 9 bases. The trim removed 5 bases at V and 3 bases at J, leaving 8 bases unmatched. CDR3 size: 16 residues. Germline loops: CDR1 SEHNR, CDR2 FQNEAQ (reference sequence). CDR3 loop: CASSASGGHSYNEQFF. DNA of the CDR3: TGTGCCAGCAGCGCCAGCGGGGGGCATAGCTACAATGAGCAGTTCTTC.

This sequence joins TRBV30 and TRBJ1-2; D possibly corresponds to TRBD1 (6 bases). Trimming left V 4 bases short and J 4 bases short, with 13 bases between. CDR3 length: 13 amino acids. Germline V lookup: CDR1 GTSNPN, CDR2 SVGIG (reference sequence). CDR3 bases: TGTGCCTGGATGTCGGGGGGCACCTATGGCTACACCTTC. Protein product: CAWMSGGTYGYTF.

The V call is TRBV5-1, the J call TRBJ1-2, with TRBD1 matching over 9 bases. V trimming: 5 bases; J trimming: 5 bases; junction bases outside the gene matches: 16. There are 17 residues in the CDR3. The V gene's germline CDR1 is SGHRS and CDR2 YFSETQ. The CDR3 loop reads CASSLPTTGGTNYGYTF. The CDR3 region has the DNA TGCGCCAGCAGTTTACCCACGACAGGGGGAACGAATTATGGCTACACCTTC.

This clone was seen a handful of times. The V call is TRBV29-1, the J call TRBJ2-5, with 7 nucleotides matching TRBD2. The CDR3 consists of 13 residues. CDR1 and CDR2 (germline): SQVTM, ANQGSEA. The V and J ends lost 4 bases and 5 bases, in that order; junction bases with no gene match: 7. CDR3 amino acids: CSVGTAGGETQYF. CDR3 coding DNA: TGCAGCGTTGGGACCGCCGGGGGGGAGACCCAGTACTTC.

The CDR3 sequence is CASSVEGSGGPQETQYF. CDR3 in DNA: TGTGCCAGCAGCGTAGAGGGAAGCGGGGGGCCGCAAGAGACCCAGTACTTC. The chain couples TRBV9 to TRBJ2-5, with 9 bases identical to TRBD2. This CDR3 is built from 17 residues. Unmatched junction bases numbered 8, after V lost 0 bases and J lost 2 bases. CDR1 and CDR2 (germline): SGDLS, YYNGEE.

The rearrangement joins TRBV28 to TRBJ1-5, with 8 bases that match TRBD1. CDR1 and CDR2 from the germline V gene are MDHEN and SYDVKM. V trimming: 6 bases; J trimming: 4 bases; junction bases outside the gene matches: 11. The CDR3 covers 16 residues. The CDR3 coding sequence is TGTGCCAGCAGCCCACCACGGACAGGGCCGAATCAGCCCCAGCATTTT. Translated: CASSPPRTGPNQPQHF.

The rearrangement uses TRBV5-1 and TRBJ2-7, with 7 bases aligning to TRBD2. The CDR3 runs to 16 residues. Germline CDR1 SGHRS, CDR2 YFSETQ. J gave up 5 bases and V 0 bases, and 11 bases lay outside the gene matches. Written as DNA, the CDR3 is TGCGCCAGCAGCTTGGGGTCCCGACCGCGGGGGAACGAGCAGTACTTC. It specifies CASSLGSRPRGNEQYF.

The V call is TRBV7-8, the J call TRBJ1-5; tentatively, D is TRBD1 (5 bases). The CDR3 runs 16 residues. Trimming left V 3 bases short and J 6 bases short, with 18 bases between. Germline CDR1 SGHVS, CDR2 FQNEAQ. Here the CDR3 reads CASSLGIGQGGQPQHF. CDR3 nucleotide sequence: TGTGCCAGCAGCTTGGGGATAGGCCAGGGAGGTCAGCCCCAGCATTTT.

Only a few counts were recorded for this clone. V usage is TRBV7-2 and J usage is TRBJ1-2; the match to TRBD1 covers 8 bases. The CDR3 loop spans 16 amino acids. V dropped 5 bases and J dropped 4; count of bases not matched to a gene: 12. CDR1 is SGHTA, CDR2 FQGNSA, per germline. CDR3 protein: CASSPRTGPSFYGYTF. CDR3 nucleotides: TGTGCCAGCAGCCCGCGGACAGGGCCCTCCTTCTATGGCTACACCTTC.

This clone was observed a handful of times. The chain is built from TRBV28 and TRBJ2-4; 7 positions agree with TRBD1. J gave up 8 bases and V 3 bases, and 16 bases lay outside the gene matches. This CDR3 contains 17 residues. Germline lookup yields CDR1 MDHEN and CDR2 SYDVKM. The CDR3 region is CASSFLGPATGLDIQYF. In nucleotides, the CDR3 is TGTGCCAGCAGTTTTCTTGGGCCTGCGACAGGGTTAGACATTCAGTACTTC.

This clone was found a few times. V is TRBV6-5 and J is TRBJ2-3, with 10 bases that match TRBD1. J lost 3 bases, V lost 6 bases, and 3 bases had no gene match. CDR3 length: 14 residues. Germline loops: CDR1 MNHEY, CDR2 SVGAGI. The CDR3 region has the DNA TGTGCCAGCAGGACGGACAGGGGGACAGATACGCAGTATTTT. It codes for CASRTDRGTDTQYF.

This clone came up a few times. The V gene is TRBV12-5, the J gene TRBJ2-2, with TRBD1 as a possible D gene (6 bases). In germline, CDR1 is LGHNT, CDR2 FRNRAP. The CDR3 covers 16 residues. Trimming took 4 bases from V and 5 from J, leaving 17 bases between them. DNA for the CDR3: TGTGCTAGTGGTTGGCTGAGGGACCAGGGGACCGGGGAGCTGTTTTTT. This codes for CASGWLRDQGTGELFF.

In this sample, this clone turned up a few times. The V gene is TRBV6-1, the J gene TRBJ1-4; TRBD1 agrees at 8 bases. Germline CDR1 and CDR2: MNHNS and SASEGT. CDR3 size: 15 residues. V lost 2 bases to trimming and J lost 7 bases; unmatched junction nucleotides: 6. The DNA for the CDR3 is TGTGCCAGCAGTGAAACAGGGGGTTGGGGTGAAAAACTGTTTTTT. It encodes CASSETGGWGEKLFF.

The chain couples TRBV14 to TRBJ1-1; TRBD1 is a possible D gene (6 bases). The V gene lost 4 bases and the J gene lost 5 bases, with 17 bases spanning the gap. The CDR3 extends over 15 amino acids. Per germline, CDR1 SGHDN and CDR2 FVKESK. CDR3: CASSPFRTGMTEAFF. The CDR3 DNA sequence: TGTGCCAGCAGCCCCTTTCGAACAGGGATGACTGAAGCTTTCTTT.

This clone showed up just a few times. V and J are TRBV4-1 and TRBJ2-5; 12 nucleotides agree with TRBD2. The germline V gene has CDR1 MGHRA and CDR2 YSYEKL. The CDR3 spans 17 residues. J was trimmed by 5 bases and V by 0 bases; bases with no gene match: 7. CDR3 sequence (DNA): TGCGCCAGCAGCCAAGAACCTAGCGGGGGGGCCTGGGAGACCCAGTACTTC. It yields the protein CASSQEPSGGAWETQYF.

The gene calls are TRBV7-8 and TRBJ2-7; D is uncertain. From germline, CDR1 is SGHVS and CDR2 FQNEAQ. V lost 1 base, J lost 2 bases, and 12 bases lay in between. The CDR3 totals 15 residues. CDR3: CASSLVSGNAYEQYF. The CDR3 DNA follows: TGTGCCAGCAGCTTAGTGTCAGGAAATGCCTACGAGCAGTACTTC.

This chain connects TRBV5-1 to TRBJ2-5; 16 bases are shared with TRBD2. V was clipped by 2 bases and J by 4 bases; unmatched bases: 5. The germline CDR1 and CDR2 sequences are SGHRS and YFSETQ. The CDR3 contains 17 residues. The CDR3 reads CASSLGTSGGASETQYF. In DNA, the CDR3 is TGCGCCAGCAGCTTAGGGACTAGCGGGGGGGCGTCAGAGACCCAGTACTTC.

This clone has only a few counts. The chain joins TRBV7-9 to TRBJ2-7; D remains unclear. This CDR3 has 14 residues. Germline-derived CDR1 and CDR2 are SEHNR and FQNEAQ (reference sequence). Trimming removed 0 bases from V and 7 bases from J, with 13 bases in between. The CDR3, as DNA: TGTGCCAGCAGCTTAGCCGGTACAGTTTGGGAGCAGTACTTC. Protein sequence: CASSLAGTVWEQYF.

This clone was observed a few times. This rearrangement joins TRBV5-1 to TRBJ1-4; 7 nucleotides align to TRBD1. This CDR3 is built from 14 residues. Per the germline V gene, CDR1 is SGHRS and CDR2 is YFSETQ. J lost 3 bases, V lost 6 bases, and 5 bases had no gene match. CDR3 DNA: TGCGCCAGCAACCCGGGACAGCCTAATGAAAAACTGTTTTTT. The encoded protein is CASNPGQPNEKLFF.

The chain links TRBV28 to TRBJ1-1; 10 bases match TRBD1. Germline CDR1 reads MDHEN; CDR2 reads SYDVKM. The CDR3 spans 13 residues. Trimming took 5 bases from V and 5 from J; bases not matched to a gene: 2. The CDR3 reads CASSDRGRTEAFF. The CDR3 coding sequence is TGTGCCAGCAGTGACAGGGGGCGAACTGAAGCTTTCTTT. The entire variable domain, with the rest obtained from reference TRBV28 and TRBJ1-1, is as follows: DVKVTQSSRYLVKRTGEKVFLECVQDMDHENMFWYRQDPGLGLRLIYFSYDVKMKEKGDIPEGYSVSREKKERFSLILESASTNQTSMYLCASSDRGRTEAFFGQGTRLTVV.

This clone turned up a few times. This chain joins TRBV11-2 and TRBJ1-1; TRBD1 aligns across 7 bases. Germline CDR1 and CDR2: SGHAT and FQNNGV. The length of the CDR3 is 14 residues. The junction had 6 bases not matched to a gene; V was cut back by 3 bases and J by 5 bases. The CDR3 DNA is TGTGCCAGCAGCTTTGGACAGGTCGGTACTGAAGCTTTCTTT. This encodes CASSFGQVGTEAFF.